Included here is one T cell receptor beta chain sequence, with context. Produced via immunoSEQ multiplex PCR; TCRdb's table is partial and in-frame only. The sample includes roughly 280,000 clones, about 90% of them seen just once. CDR3 size: 14 residues. CDR1 is SEHNR, CDR2 FQNEAQ, per germline (reference sequence). V lost 5 bases, J lost 4 bases, and 7 bases stayed unmatched. The sample is drawn from a study of blood T cell repertoires in COVID-19. Study-level background: The samples span acute and convalescent COVID-19 from the United States, Italy and Spain. Sample material is recorded as cDNA or gDNA derived from T cells, B-cell-depleted T cells, or PBMCs.

Participants had their cohort set by participant-reported clinical history. The sequenced sample consisted of PBMCs or T cells enriched from blood (not recorded which). This sequence originates from a woman aged 25 to 39 with acute COVID-19. V and J are TRBV7-9 and TRBJ2-5, with TRBD2 identical over 7 bases. CDR3 protein: CASSMGGSGETQYF. CDR3 in DNA: TGTGCCAGCAGCATGGGGGGGAGTGGAGAGACCCAGTACTTC.